A selection of T cell receptor beta chains follows, all from one sample in a study of blood T cells in healthy people across ages. TCRdb redid the calling of the 5' RACE reads with MiXCR, one entry per CDR3 protein. The repertoire holds hundreds of thousands of distinct CDR3 sequences, with roughly half as singletons. The specimen sequenced was blood. The source of these receptors is a woman over 75 in good health. The CDR3 runs from the conserved cysteine through the conserved F or W. D genes are given only for firm matches. Rows give clone size only sometimes, using once, few, many, or a class for an expanded clone.

D gene,V gene,clone size,J gene,CDR3 protein,CDR3 DNA
.,TRBV15,many,TRBJ2-1,CATSRARQNNEQFF,TGTGCCACCAGCAGAGCCCGACAGAACAATGAGCAGTTCTTC
.,TRBV12-3/TRBV12-4,.,TRBJ2-7,CVSSLLLKGPEQYF,TGTGTCAGCAGTCTCCTACTCAAGGGTCCCGAGCAGTACTTC
TRBD1,TRBV4-1,.,TRBJ1-2,CASSQAPGQVSSGCTF,TGCGCCAGCAGCCAAGCGCCGGGACAGGTTTCGAGCGGCTGCACCTTC
.,TRBV6-2/TRBV6-3,few,TRBJ2-1,CASSYSLSGSYNEQFF,TGTGCCAGCAGTTACTCTCTGTCAGGCTCCTACAATGAGCAGTTCTTC
.,TRBV12-3/TRBV12-4,once,TRBJ1-6,CASSSTRLNSPLHF,TGTGCCAGCAGCTCGACAAGACTGAATTCACCCCTCCACTTT
.,TRBV27,many,TRBJ2-7,CASSLDSPGLGYEQYF,TGTGCCAGCAGTTTAGACAGCCCAGGGTTGGGTTACGAGCAGTACTTC
.,TRBV12-3/TRBV12-4,few,TRBJ2-3,CASSSGDGADTQYF,TGTGCCAGCAGTTCAGGGGATGGAGCAGATACGCAGTATTTT
TRBD2,TRBV5-1,.,TRBJ2-1,CASSPGGGNYNEQFF,TGCGCCAGCAGCCCGGGCGGGGGGAACTACAATGAGCAGTTCTTC
TRBD2,TRBV12-5,.,TRBJ2-5,CASGLGSGRTNEQYF,TGTGCTAGTGGTTTAGGTAGCGGGAGGACCAATGAGCAGTACTTC
.,TRBV11-2,.,TRBJ2-5,CASSQGRQETQYF,TGTGCCAGCAGCCAGGGTCGGCAAGAGACCCAGTACTTC
TRBD2,TRBV4-1,.,TRBJ2-6,CASSQVVLAGGLGANVLTF,TGCGCCAGCAGCCAAGTCGTTCTAGCGGGGGGGCTTGGGGCCAACGTCCTGACTTTC
.,TRBV3-1,few,TRBJ2-1,CASSYGTGHEQFF,TGTGCCAGCAGTTACGGAACGGGTCATGAGCAGTTCTTC
.,TRBV12-3/TRBV12-4,many,TRBJ2-1,CASSFEYRVVSNEQFF,TGTGCCAGCAGTTTCGAGTACCGGGTGGTAAGCAATGAGCAGTTCTTC
.,TRBV20-1,many,TRBJ2-7,CSARSGALDEQYF,TGCAGTGCTAGATCCGGGGCCCTCGACGAGCAGTACTTC
.,TRBV10-3,.,TRBJ2-5,CAISDTTDQETQYF,TGTGCCATCAGTGATACAACGGATCAAGAGACCCAGTACTTC
TRBD2,TRBV14,few,TRBJ2-1,CASSQGLGNEQFF,TGTGCCAGCAGCCAGGGACTAGGGAATGAGCAGTTCTTC
TRBD2,TRBV20-1,.,TRBJ2-1,CSAPRRLADNNEQFF,TGCAGTGCTCCCCGGCGGCTAGCGGACAACAATGAGCAGTTCTTC
.,TRBV6-5,.,TRBJ2-7,CASSYSRPERTYEQYF,TGTGCCAGCAGTTACTCGCGCCCCGAGAGGACCTACGAGCAGTACTTC
TRBD1,TRBV15,.,TRBJ1-2,CATSRVRGGVYGYTF,TGTGCCACCAGCAGAGTGAGAGGGGGCGTCTATGGCTACACCTTC
.,TRBV25-1,.,TRBJ2-7,CASSPPPHPRGEGSPYEQYF,TGTGCCAGCAGTCCACCTCCGCACCCACGGGGTGAGGGGTCCCCTTACGAGCAGTACTTC
TRBD2,TRBV6-5,many,TRBJ2-3,CASSYAGGIADTQYF,TGTGCCAGCAGTTACGCGGGAGGTATAGCAGATACGCAGTATTTT
.,TRBV5-1,.,TRBJ2-1,CASSPVTSYEQFF,TGCGCCAGCAGTCCCGTCACTAGTTATGAGCAGTTCTTC
.,TRBV6-5,few,TRBJ2-1,CASSYSGPSRNEQFF,TGTGCCAGCAGTTACTCGGGACCTTCGAGGAATGAGCAGTTCTTC
TRBD1,TRBV28,many,TRBJ1-2,CASSPGGANYGYTF,TGTGCCAGCAGTCCAGGGGGGGCTAACTATGGCTACACCTTC
TRBD2,TRBV6-2/TRBV6-3,.,TRBJ2-4,CASSYHQLAGGFKNIQYF,TGTGCCAGCAGTTACCATCAACTAGCGGGGGGATTTAAAAACATTCAGTACTTC
TRBD1,TRBV9,.,TRBJ2-3,CASSVRDRLTDTQYF,TGTGCCAGCAGCGTTAGGGACAGGCTCACAGATACGCAGTATTTT
.,TRBV7-2,.,TRBJ2-7,CASSPVRRPYNEQYF,TGTGCCAGCAGCCCAGTCCGCCGGCCCTACAATGAGCAGTACTTC
.,TRBV29-1,many,TRBJ2-5,CSGSRLETQYF,TGCAGCGGCAGTAGATTGGAGACCCAGTACTTC
.,TRBV29-1,.,TRBJ1-2,CSVARASYGYTF,TGCAGCGTTGCCCGGGCAAGCTATGGCTACACCTTC
.,TRBV30,.,TRBJ2-1,CAWSLIPNEQFF,TGTGCCTGGAGCCTCATACCCAATGAGCAGTTCTTC
.,TRBV5-1,few,TRBJ1-1,CASSGGLTAFF,TGCGCCAGCAGCGGGGGATTGACAGCTTTCTTT
.,TRBV20-1,few,TRBJ1-6,CSAPKMGSPLHF,TGCAGTGCCCCGAAGATGGGTTCACCCCTCCACTTT
.,TRBV18,few,TRBJ2-3,CASSPSLALSTDTQYF,TGTGCCAGCTCACCATCCCTAGCGTTGAGCACAGATACGCAGTATTTT
.,TRBV5-4,many,TRBJ2-7,CASTPSGGTYEQYF,TGTGCCAGCACCCCCTCTGGGGGAACCTACGAGCAGTACTTC
TRBD1,TRBV9,many,TRBJ1-6,CASSGDRLSSPLHF,TGTGCCAGCAGTGGGGACAGGCTTTCTTCACCCCTCCACTTT
.,TRBV29-1,.,TRBJ2-7,CSAGSGPGNEQYF,TGCAGCGCGGGGTCTGGGCCGGGGAACGAGCAGTACTTC
.,TRBV7-2,.,TRBJ2-2,CASSLGPTQPAFLTGELFF,TGTGCCAGCAGCTTAGGACCCACCCAGCCAGCCTTTTTAACCGGGGAGCTGTTTTTT
.,TRBV27,.,TRBJ1-5,CASSPHGGNQLQHF,TGTGCCAGCAGTCCCCACGGAGGCAATCAGCTCCAGCATTTT
.,TRBV29-1,.,TRBJ1-2,CSVAQENYGYTF,TGCAGCGTTGCACAGGAAAACTATGGCTACACCTTC
TRBD2,TRBV9,many,TRBJ2-1,CASSPRWASGRNELFF,TGTGCCAGCAGCCCCAGGTGGGCTAGCGGGCGCAATGAGCTGTTCTTC
.,TRBV20-1,.,TRBJ1-2,CSARARAYGYTF,TGCAGTGCTAGAGCCAGGGCCTATGGCTACACCTTC
.,TRBV6-1,.,TRBJ1-2,CASSEGERFFNYGYTF,TGTGCCAGCAGTGAGGGTGAACGTTTTTTTAACTATGGCTACACCTTC
.,TRBV29-1,.,TRBJ2-7,CSVYKPLYNEQYF,TGCAGCGTCTACAAACCCTTATACAATGAGCAGTACTTC
.,TRBV12-3/TRBV12-4,many,TRBJ1-5,CASSFEVNQPQHF,TGTGCCAGCAGTTTTGAGGTGAATCAGCCCCAGCATTTT
.,TRBV27,.,TRBJ1-4,CASSPTDRHEKLFF,TGTGCCAGCAGTCCGACAGACCGGCATGAAAAACTGTTTTTT
.,TRBV7-9,many,TRBJ2-7,CASSLAAASYEQYF,TGTGCCAGCAGCTTAGCCGCCGCGTCCTACGAGCAGTACTTC
.,TRBV7-3,.,TRBJ1-2,CTSSLIRELWVCAHLDGYTF,TGTACCAGCAGCTTAATTCGGGAGCTCTGGGTTTGTGCCCATTTGGATGGCTACACCTTC
.,TRBV4-3,.,TRBJ1-1,CASSQGTAWDTEAFF,TGCGCCAGCAGCCAAGGGACAGCCTGGGACACTGAAGCTTTCTTT
TRBD2,TRBV7-2,.,TRBJ2-4,CASSLRLAGGNIQYF,TGTGCCAGCAGCTTAAGACTAGCGGGAGGGAACATTCAGTACTTC
.,TRBV18,many,TRBJ2-1,CASSLGARYEQFF,TGTGCCAGCTCGTTGGGGGCGCGATATGAGCAGTTCTTC
TRBD2,TRBV20-1,once,TRBJ2-1,CGATFTSGSTMETQFF,TGCGGTGCTACGTTTACTAGCGGATCCACCATGGAGACCCAGTTCTTC
.,TRBV25-1,.,TRBJ1-2,CASKQGVSDGYTF,TGTGCCAGCAAACAGGGCGTGTCGGATGGCTACACCTTC
.,TRBV4-2,.,TRBJ1-5,CASSKEQGAWAQHF,TGTGCCAGCAGCAAAGAACAGGGTGCGTGGGCCCAGCATTTT
.,TRBV12-3/TRBV12-4,many,TRBJ2-4,CASSPTAAKNIQYF,TGTGCCAGCAGTCCCACAGCAGCCAAAAACATTCAGTACTTC
TRBD2,TRBV28,.,TRBJ2-3,CTSCFDATSGGPESTDTRYF,TGTACCAGCTGTTTTGACGCTACTAGCGGGGGGCCGGAGAGCACAGATACGCGGTATTTT